These 17 T cell receptor beta chains were sequenced from one sample in a study of blood T cell repertoires in COVID-19. Clones were sequenced by immunoSEQ multiplex PCR, and TCRdb holds only the in-frame ones, with some missing. Here the sample spans about 190,000 clones, less than 80% being singletons. The sequencing sample was made of peripheral blood. The receptors were sampled from a man in his fifties who had recovered from COVID-19.

This chain connects TRBV27 to TRBJ1-1, with 9 bases identical to TRBD1. Germline V gives CDR1 MNHEY, CDR2 SMNVEV (reference sequence). Losses at the gene ends were 5 bases for V and 2 bases for J; bases not matched to a gene: 9. The CDR3 is made up of 16 amino acids. In nucleotides, the CDR3 is TGTGCCAGCAGTAGGAGGACAGGGGTCCTTAACACTGAAGCTTTCTTT. It is translated as CASSRRTGVLNTEAFF.

The CDR3 loop reads CASSYRVASGFTNSYEQYF. CDR3 bases: TGTGCCAGTAGCTACAGGGTGGCTAGCGGGTTTACTAATTCCTACGAGCAGTACTTC. The chain couples TRBV19 to TRBJ2-7; TRBD2 matches 8 bases. This CDR3 contains 19 residues. CDR1 is LNHDA and CDR2 is SQIVND in the germline V gene (reference sequence). V lost 6 bases, J lost 1 base, and 20 bases stayed unmatched.

The rearrangement joins TRBV28 to TRBJ1-1, with D perhaps TRBD1 (6 bases). Germline V gene lookup returns CDR1 MDHEN and CDR2 SYDVKM. This CDR3 comprises 12 residues. Between the trimmed V and J ends, which lost 3 bases and 11 bases, there was a span of 13 bases. DNA for the CDR3: TGTGCCAGCAGTTTGACTACAGGGATGGCTTTCTTT. Its translation: CASSLTTGMAFF. The full variable domain, in which reference TRBV28 and TRBJ1-1 provide the parts outside the CDR3, is DVKVTQSSRYLVKRTGEKVFLECVQDMDHENMFWYRQDPGLGLRLIYFSYDVKMKEKGDIPEGYSVSREKKERFSLILESASTNQTSMYLCASSLTTGMAFFGQGTRLTVV.

V and J are TRBV27 and TRBJ1-1, with D tentatively TRBD1 (6 bases). The CDR3 contains 13 residues. V lost 5 bases and J 3 bases, leaving 10 bases between the germline ends. Germline V lookup: CDR1 MNHEY, CDR2 SMNVEV (reference sequence). CDR3 sequence: CASSPGTYTEAFF. DNA for the CDR3: TGTGCCAGCAGTCCCGGGACATACACTGAAGCTTTCTTT.

This chain links TRBV15 with TRBJ2-3; 8 bases align to TRBD1. Germline CDR1 and CDR2: LNHNV and YYDKDF (reference sequence). Trimming cost V 3 bases and J 0 bases; bases outside gene matches: 5. The CDR3 has 16 amino acids. CDR3 region: CATSRDRELSTDTQYF. CDR3 bases: TGTGCCACCAGCAGGGACAGGGAACTGAGCACAGATACGCAGTATTTT.

The chain couples TRBV7-9 to TRBJ2-3; 10 bases are shared with TRBD2. There are 15 residues in the CDR3. The trim removed 4 bases at V and 2 bases at J, leaving 3 bases unmatched. Germline assignment: CDR1 SEHNR and CDR2 FQNEAQ (reference sequence). CDR3 in DNA: TGTGCCAGCAGCTGGACTAGCGGCCACACAGATACGCAGTATTTT. This translates into CASSWTSGHTDTQYF.

The chain carries TRBV6-2 or TRBV6-3 and TRBJ1-1; TRBD1 might be the D (5 bases). Trimming shortened V by 0 bases and J by 1 base, and 12 bases separated the two germline ends. Looked up from germline, CDR1 is MNHEY and CDR2 is SVGEGT. The CDR3 totals 16 residues. The CDR3: CASSYSLDRANTEAFF. The CDR3 DNA reads TGTGCCAGCAGTTACTCTCTCGACAGAGCGAACACTGAAGCTTTCTTT.

The genes are TRBV24-1 and TRBJ2-6; a possible D gene is TRBD1 (5 bases). The CDR3 has 17 amino acids. The V and J ends lost 4 bases and 2 bases respectively, with 14 bases between them. CDR1 and CDR2 from the germline V gene are KGHDR and SFDVKD. The CDR3 loop is CATSDRPKTAGANVLTF. The DNA for the CDR3 is TGTGCCACCAGTGACCGACCAAAGACAGCTGGGGCCAACGTCCTGACTTTC.

The rearrangement joins TRBV28 to TRBJ2-2, with D possibly being TRBD1 (5 bases). The CDR3 length is 12 residues. Germline CDR1 and CDR2: MDHEN and SYDVKM. Trimming stripped 2 bases from V and 8 bases from J, with 6 bases between. This CDR3 reads CASSLRTGELFF. CDR3 coding DNA: TGTGCCAGCAGTTTAAGGACAGGGGAGCTGTTTTTT.

The rearrangement joins TRBV24-1 to TRBJ2-2; TRBD1 might be the D (7 bases). The length of the CDR3 is 16 residues. CDR1 is KGHDR, CDR2 SFDVKD, per germline. Trimming cost V 3 bases and J 5 bases, with 15 bases left between them. CDR3 nucleotides: TGTGCCACCAGTGATCAGGGGGGTTACGAAACCGGGGAGCTGTTTTTT. Protein product: CATSDQGGYETGELFF.

CDR3 in amino acids: CASSLLDRRQETQYF. For the CDR3, the DNA is TGTGCCAGCTCCCTGCTGGACAGGCGCCAAGAGACCCAGTACTTC. The chain has TRBV18 and TRBJ2-5; the match to TRBD1 covers 7 bases. CDR1 KGHSH and CDR2 LQKENI come from the germline V gene. V dropped 6 bases and J dropped 1; count of bases not matched to a gene: 8. This CDR3 has 15 amino acids. Full variable domain (missing parts from reference TRBV18 and TRBJ2-5): NAGVMQNPRHLVRRRGQEARLRCSPMKGHSHVYWYRQLPEEGLKFMVYLQKENIIDESGMPKERFSAEFPKEGPSILRIQQVVRGDSAAYFCASSLLDRRQETQYFGPGTRLLVL.

As for this clone: A read error may account for a junction end that differs from germline. The chain employs TRBV4-3 and TRBJ2-3, with unresolved D. The CDR3 loop spans 15 amino acids. Germline CDR1 and CDR2: LGHNA and YSLEER. The CDR3 region has the DNA TGCACCAGCAGCCAAGAACCTACTAGCACAGATACGCAGTATTTT. This gives the protein CTSSQEPTSTDTQYF.

The genes are TRBV27 and TRBJ1-3, with a possible D match to TRBD1 (6 bases). Trimming pared 0 bases from V and 5 bases from J, leaving 23 bases between. The CDR3 is 19 residues long. Germline CDR1 is MNHEY and CDR2 is SMNVEV (reference sequence). CDR3 in DNA: TGTGCCAGCAGTTTATCCGGGGCGTTCGGGACAAAAGTGAGAAACACCATATATTTT. Protein sequence: CASSLSGAFGTKVRNTIYF.

This chain connects TRBV2 to TRBJ2-7, with TRBD1 matching over 7 bases. The CDR3 sequence is 14 residues long. Germline CDR1 reads SNHLY; CDR2 reads FYNNEI. The V segment lost 4 bases and the J segment 5 bases; nucleotides outside the gene matches: 8. CDR3 DNA: TGTGCCAGCAGTGCTCGGCAGGGGGTGAACGAGCAGTACTTC. Its protein product is CASSARQGVNEQYF. The variable domain in full, completed from reference TRBV2 and TRBJ2-7, reads EPEVTQTPSHQVTQMGQEVILRCVPISNHLYFYWYRQILGQKVEFLVSFYNNEISEKSEIFDDQFSVERPDGSNFTLKIRSTKLEDSAMYFCASSARQGVNEQYFGPGTRLTVT.

The chain couples TRBV18 to TRBJ2-7, with TRBD2 matching 8 bases. Germline V CDR1 and CDR2: KGHSH, LQKENI. The CDR3 spans 17 residues. With V trimmed by 4 bases and J by 2 bases, 13 bases remained unmatched. The CDR3 nucleotides read TGTGCCAGCTCACTCGTCGGAAGGACTAGCAGTACCTACGAGCAGTACTTC. Encoded protein: CASSLVGRTSSTYEQYF.

The V call is TRBV19, the J call TRBJ1-1; 8 positions agree with TRBD1. The J segment lost 11 bases and the V segment lost 5 bases, leaving 13 bases of the junction unmatched. CDR3 length equals 14 residues. Germline CDR1 and CDR2: LNHDA and SQIVND (reference sequence). The DNA for the CDR3 is TGTGCCAGTAGTCTATACGCAGGGGGCGACGAGGCTTTCTTT. Its protein product is CASSLYAGGDEAFF.

The chain couples TRBV25-1 to TRBJ2-1; D ambiguous. V was shortened by 1 base and J by 8 bases, with 12 bases between the two germline ends. Germline CDR1 and CDR2: MGHDK and SYGVNS. The CDR3 extends over 14 amino acids. As DNA, the CDR3 is TGTGCCAGCAGTGAATTCCGAGACCAGGATGAGCAGTTCTTC. Encoded protein: CASSEFRDQDEQFF.